The 31 T cell receptor beta chains listed next were all sequenced from one sample in a study of T cells in Graves' hyperthyroidism and ophthalmopathy. What was amplified from RNA transcripts were TCR beta CDR3 regions. The HTBI primer set drove a first-round RT-PCR of the TCR CDR3. TCRdb reprocessed the multiplex PCR reads via MiXCR and lists one record per CDR3 protein. The table includes roughly 400,000 distinct CDR3 sequences, about 15% detected once. Material for sequencing was blood. These receptor sequences come from a woman under 30 with Graves' hyperthyroidism that later progressed to Graves' ophthalmopathy.

This clonotype was counted many times. Here the CDR3 DNA reads TGTGCCAGCTCACCGGGAATAGAAGGGACAGATACGCAGTATTTT. Its protein is CASSPGIEGTDTQYF. The chain joins TRBV18 to TRBJ2-3; D not certain. The germline V and J ends were trimmed by 3 bases and 3 bases, with 13 bases remaining between them. Germline V CDR1 and CDR2: KGHSH, LQKENI. The CDR3 is made up of 15 amino acids.

This clonotype was detected ten times or more. The J gene is TRBJ2-5, the V gene TRBV7-8; 8 bases line up with TRBD2. The ends lost 2 bases at V and 7 bases at J; junction bases unmatched: 12. Germline V gene data show CDR1 as SGHVS and CDR2 as FQNEAQ. The CDR3 spans 16 residues. This CDR3 reads CASSLRPGGLVSTQYF. The DNA of the CDR3 is TGTGCCAGCAGCTTACGGCCGGGGGGGTTAGTTTCGACCCAGTACTTC.

This clonotype occurred many times. J is TRBJ1-4 and V is TRBV15, with D unresolved. Trimming removed 0 bases at V and 2 bases at J, with 10 bases between. Germline loops: CDR1 LNHNV, CDR2 YYDKDF (reference sequence). The CDR3 is 16 amino acids. CDR3 in amino acids: CATSRDIWGTNEKLFF. The DNA for the CDR3 is TGTGCCACCAGCAGAGATATATGGGGTACTAATGAAAAACTGTTTTTT.

J is TRBJ2-1 and V is TRBV29-1; 7 bases are a match to TRBD1. The germline CDR1 and CDR2 sequences are SQVTM and ANQGSEA. This CDR3 is built from 13 residues. J lost 8 bases, V lost 6 bases, and 10 bases had no gene match. CDR3 coding DNA: TGCAGCGTAAGACAGGGTTGGGTGGATGAGCAGTTCTTC. Translated, it gives CSVRQGWVDEQFF.

This clonotype was detected only a few times. CDR3 coding DNA: TGTGCCAGCAGCTTTTCACAGGGCCCGCGGGGGGACAAGCAGTACTTC. It translates to CASSFSQGPRGDKQYF. The chain has TRBV13 and TRBJ2-7; 8 nucleotides agree with TRBD2. CDR3 length: 16 residues. CDR1 PRHDT and CDR2 FYEKMQ come from the germline V gene (reference sequence). V dropped 3 bases and J dropped 8; count of bases not matched to a gene: 15.

J is TRBJ1-5 and V is TRBV4-1; D gene ambiguous. The CDR3 has 15 amino acids. The V gene's germline CDR1 is MGHRA and CDR2 YSYEKL. Between the trimmed V and J ends, which lost 1 base and 4 bases, there was a span of 11 bases. Here the CDR3 DNA reads TGCGCCAGCAGCCAAGGGCTTGGGCTTAATCAGCCCCAGCATTTT. It specifies CASSQGLGLNQPQHF.

This clonotype was counted only a few times. One junction end does not reproduce the germline sequence, and a read error may be involved. This sequence joins TRBV29-1 and TRBJ2-1; TRBD2 is a possible D gene (6 bases). The CDR3 extends over 15 amino acids. The V gene's germline CDR1 is SQVTM and CDR2 ANQGSEA. CDR3 sequence (DNA): TGCAGCCTTGACATGTTCGGGGGTACCTACAATGAGCAGTTCTTC. Translating gives CSLDMFGGTYNEQFF.

This clonotype was found a few times. The V and J genes are TRBV6-2 or TRBV6-3 and TRBJ1-1; D may be TRBD1 (6 bases). The V gene lost 8 bases and the J gene lost 0 bases, with 10 bases spanning the gap. This CDR3 is built from 13 residues. The V gene's germline CDR1 is MNHEY and CDR2 SVGEGT. The CDR3 sequence is CASRGPMNTEAFF. In DNA, the CDR3 is TGTGCCAGCCGGGGGCCTATGAACACTGAAGCTTTCTTT.

The chain carries TRBV20-1 and TRBJ1-3; D perhaps matches TRBD1 (6 bases). V was cut by 0 bases and J by 4 bases, with 19 bases left in between. Germline V gene lookup returns CDR1 DFQATT and CDR2 SNEGSKA (reference sequence). This CDR3 region has 17 residues. The CDR3 coding sequence is TGCAGTGCTAGAGAACCCGGGGGCAAGGTTGGAGGAAACACCATATATTTT. Amino acids: CSAREPGGKVGGNTIYF.

This clonotype was seen ten or more times. The chain joins TRBV27 to TRBJ2-1, with D possibly called TRBD1 or TRBD2 (6 bases each). V lost 6 bases and J lost 6, with 24 bases in between. CDR3 length: 17 amino acids. From germline, CDR1 is MNHEY and CDR2 SMNVEV (reference sequence). CDR3 sequence: CASRYWGQKKEGNEQFF. The DNA of the CDR3 is TGTGCCAGCAGGTACTGGGGGCAGAAGAAGGAGGGCAATGAGCAGTTCTTC.

A few counts support this clonotype. The chain employs TRBV9 and TRBJ1-2; TRBD1 matches 9 bases. Germline loops: CDR1 SGDLS, CDR2 YYNGEE. The CDR3 is 16 residues long. V dropped 5 bases and J dropped 2; count of bases not matched to a gene: 10. The CDR3 reads CASSRTGVRGNYGYTF. The CDR3 region has the DNA TGTGCCAGCAGTAGGACAGGGGTAAGAGGGAACTATGGCTACACCTTC.

The V gene is TRBV19, the J gene TRBJ1-3, with 7 bases matching TRBD1. The germline V gene encodes CDR1 LNHDA and CDR2 SQIVND (reference sequence). This CDR3 has 16 amino acids. Trimming cost V 7 bases and J 4 bases; bases outside gene matches: 13. In DNA form, the CDR3 reads TGTGCCAGTACCGACCCGGGACAGCGACTGGGAAACACCATATATTTT. Its translation is CASTDPGQRLGNTIYF.

This clonotype was detected a few times. The chain has TRBV7-2 and TRBJ1-3, with D maybe TRBD1 (5 bases). This CDR3 is 14 amino acids long. V shed 4 bases and J shed 7 bases, with 14 bases lying between them. Looked up from germline, CDR1 is SGHTA and CDR2 is FQGNSA. Written as DNA, the CDR3 is TGTGCCAGCAGCTCGTGGACACCCGGGAACACCATATATTTT. It is translated as CASSSWTPGNTIYF.

This clonotype was seen a few times. J is TRBJ2-5 and V is TRBV20-1; D is ambiguous. Per the germline V gene, CDR1 is DFQATT and CDR2 is SNEGSKA (reference sequence). The germline V and J ends were trimmed by 0 bases and 2 bases, with 10 bases remaining between them. CDR3 length: 14 amino acids. CDR3 residues: CSARDFTEQETQYF. As DNA, the CDR3 is TGCAGTGCTAGAGATTTTACGGAACAAGAGACCCAGTACTTC.

This clonotype was seen repeatedly, ten times or more. The rearrangement joins TRBV3-1 to TRBJ1-6, with 10 bases fitting TRBD1. Germline loops: CDR1 LGHDT, CDR2 YNNKEL (reference sequence). CDR3 length equals 16 residues. V lost 0 bases, J lost 9 bases, and 5 bases stayed unmatched. The CDR3 region has the DNA TGTGCCAGCAGCCAAGAAACCGGGACAGGGGTTTCACCCCTCCACTTT. Protein sequence: CASSQETGTGVSPLHF. The entire variable domain, with the rest obtained from reference TRBV3-1 and TRBJ1-6, is as follows: DTAVSQTPKYLVTQMGNDKSIKCEQNLGHDTMYWYKQDSKKFLKIMFSYNNKELIINETVPNRFSPKSPDKAHLNLHINSLELGDSAVYFCASSQETGTGVSPLHFGNGTRLTVT.

This clonotype was seen at least ten times. This chain uses TRBV28 with TRBJ1-5; D is perhaps TRBD1 (6 bases). V dropped 2 bases and J dropped 7 bases, with 18 bases sitting between them. CDR3 length: 16 amino acids. Germline CDR1 is MDHEN and CDR2 is SYDVKM. The CDR3 sequence is CASSLLTDSSVQPQHF. CDR3 nucleotide sequence: TGTGCCAGCAGTTTACTAACGGACAGTTCGGTACAGCCCCAGCATTTT.

This clonotype has a count of ten or more. V usage is TRBV28 and J usage is TRBJ2-7; a weak D match, TRBD1 (6 bases). CDR3 size: 15 residues. The germline V and J ends were trimmed by 3 bases and 2 bases, with 14 bases remaining between them. CDR1 is MDHEN, CDR2 SYDVKM, per germline. CDR3 bases: TGTGCCAGCAGTTTGGGGGCCGGGGCCCCCTACGAGCAGTACTTC. It is translated as CASSLGAGAPYEQYF.

To note about this clonotype: At one of its ends the junction is not consistent with the germline gene, which may arise from a read error. The V gene is TRBV6-1, the J gene TRBJ2-7; unclear D gene. The CDR3 sequence is 13 residues long. Germline V gene data show CDR1 as MNHNS and CDR2 as SASEGT. Here the CDR3 DNA reads TGTGCCACCAGTTTGGATTCCTCCTACGAGCAGTACTTC. Translated, it gives CATSLDSSYEQYF.

This clonotype was counted between two and nine times. The chain joins TRBV5-4 to TRBJ2-4; TRBD1 aligns across 8 bases. V shed 0 bases, J shed 1 base, and the junction held 3 bases outside the gene matches. The CDR3 length is 16 residues. The germline V gene has CDR1 SGHNT and CDR2 YYREEE (reference sequence). The CDR3 DNA reads TGTGCCAGCAGCTTGGAACAGGGGGTGGCCAAAAACATTCAGTACTTC. This translates into CASSLEQGVAKNIQYF.

There are many counts of this clonotype. This chain uses TRBV2 with TRBJ2-2; 11 bases line up with TRBD2. This CDR3 is 15 amino acids long. Germline loops: CDR1 SNHLY, CDR2 FYNNEI. J lost 6 bases, V lost 6 bases, and 6 bases had no gene match. The CDR3 sequence is CASRPTSGEPGELFF. The CDR3 DNA follows: TGTGCCAGCAGACCGACTAGCGGGGAACCCGGGGAGCTGTTTTTT.

The chain's CDR3 is CSVEWTSYNEQFF. The CDR3, as DNA: TGCAGCGTTGAGTGGACGTCCTACAATGAGCAGTTCTTC. The V gene is TRBV29-1, the J gene TRBJ2-1, with no clear D. The CDR3 has 13 amino acids. V shed 3 bases and J shed 1 base, with 7 bases lying between them. Germline CDR1 is SQVTM and CDR2 is ANQGSEA.

The table lists this clonotype with many counts. The CDR3 reads CASSLAQTNTEAFF. DNA for the CDR3: TGTGCCAGCAGCTTAGCCCAGACGAACACTGAAGCTTTCTTT. This chain uses TRBV7-2 with TRBJ1-1, with unresolved D. The CDR3 totals 14 residues. The germline V gene has CDR1 SGHTA and CDR2 FQGNSA. V dropped 0 bases and J dropped 1 base, with 6 bases sitting between them.

This clonotype was found many times. The V and J genes are TRBV9 and TRBJ2-3; 7 nucleotides align to TRBD2. The CDR3 loop spans 16 amino acids. Germline CDR1 is SGDLS and CDR2 is YYNGEE. V lost 0 bases to trimming and J lost 0 bases; unmatched junction nucleotides: 4. The CDR3 region is CASSVGTGGSTDTQYF. The CDR3 region has the DNA TGTGCCAGCAGCGTAGGAACGGGAGGCAGCACAGATACGCAGTATTTT.

This clonotype was observed a handful of times. CDR3 bases: TGTGCCATCAGTGAGGGGGTAAGCACTGAAGCTTTCTTT. It translates to CAISEGVSTEAFF. The chain employs TRBV10-3 and TRBJ1-1; D remains ambiguous. The V end lost 2 bases, the J end lost 4 bases, and 8 bases lay between the germline ends. This CDR3 comprises 13 residues. Germline CDR1 reads ENHRY; CDR2 reads SYGVKD.

V is TRBV7-3 and J is TRBJ2-3, with 8 bases fitting TRBD1. The CDR3 sequence is 16 residues long. V was clipped by 0 bases and J by 5 bases; unmatched bases: 7. Germline V CDR1 and CDR2: SGHTA, FQGTGA. For the CDR3, the DNA is TGTGCCAGCAGCTTAACTCCAAGCAGGGGGCAAGATACGCAGTATTTT. It translates to CASSLTPSRGQDTQYF.

This chain connects TRBV7-9 to TRBJ2-1; TRBD2 matches at 7 bases. The CDR3 runs 15 residues. The germline V gene encodes CDR1 SEHNR and CDR2 FQNEAQ (reference sequence). Germline trimming cut 4 bases from V and 10 bases from J; bases unmatched to any gene: 13. The CDR3 sequence: CASSSREGLGGEQFF. CDR3 in DNA: TGTGCCAGCAGCTCGCGTGAAGGTCTGGGGGGGGAGCAGTTCTTC.

A few counts support this clonotype. The rearrangement uses TRBV19 and TRBJ1-1; 9 nucleotides agree with TRBD1. The ends lost 5 bases at V and 4 bases at J; junction bases unmatched: 14. The CDR3 extends over 17 amino acids. CDR1 and CDR2 from the germline V gene are LNHDA and SQIVND (reference sequence). CDR3 DNA: TGTGCCAGTAGTCCTCCGGGACAGGGAGTCGTCGGCACTGAAGCTTTCTTT. Amino acid sequence: CASSPPGQGVVGTEAFF. Full variable domain (missing parts from reference TRBV19 and TRBJ1-1): DGGITQSPKYLFRKEGQNVTLSCEQNLNHDAMYWYRQDPGQGLRLIYYSQIVNDFQKGDIAEGYSVSREKKESFPLTVTSAQKNPTAFYLCASSPPGQGVVGTEAFFGQGTRLTVV.

Note on this clonotype: A read error is possible here, since a much larger clone lies one base away. The chain couples TRBV7-9 to TRBJ2-1; D perhaps matches TRBD1 (6 bases). Near its end, the DNA agrees better with TRBJ2-7, so the J call may be wrong. Germline CDR1 SEHNR, CDR2 FQNEAQ (reference sequence). The CDR3 runs to 13 residues. In nucleotides, the CDR3 is TGTGCCAGCAGCTTCGCAGGGGACAATGAGCAGTACTTC. Translating it yields CASSFAGDNEQYF.

This clonotype has a handful of counts. A read error may be the cause here, since a much bigger clone is one base away. The rearrangement links TRBV2 to TRBJ2-7; D tentatively reads TRBD1 or TRBD2 (6 bases each). The CDR3 is 14 amino acids. Germline V gives CDR1 SNHLY, CDR2 FYNNEI. The germline V and J ends were trimmed by 6 bases and 2 bases, with 14 bases remaining between them. Here the CDR3 reads CASRGDGGPYEQYF. CDR3 bases: TGTGCCAGCAGGGGGGACGGGGGCCCCTACGAGCAGTACTTC.

The rearrangement joins TRBV7-2 to TRBJ2-3; no firm D call. This CDR3 region has 12 residues. V was cut by 5 bases and J by 9 bases, with 12 bases left in between. From germline, CDR1 is SGHTA and CDR2 FQGNSA. CDR3 sequence: CASSPSSNTQYF. The CDR3 DNA is TGTGCCAGCAGCCCGAGCTCGAACACGCAGTATTTT. Full variable domain (missing parts from reference TRBV7-2 and TRBJ2-3): GAGVSQSPSNKVTEKGKDVELRCDPISGHTALYWYRQSLGQGLEFLIYFQGNSAPDKSGLPSDRFSAERTGGSVSTLTIQRTQQEDSAVYLCASSPSSNTQYFGPGTRLTVL.

This clonotype was seen only a few times. The V gene is TRBV9, the J gene TRBJ2-2, with 12 bases identical to TRBD2. Germline CDR1 and CDR2: SGDLS and YYNGEE. The CDR3 spans 15 residues. The junction had 4 bases not matched to a gene; V was cut back by 3 bases and J by 7 bases. The CDR3 region has the DNA TGTGCCAGCAGCGCGTCTAGCGGGAGGGACGGGGAGCTGTTTTTT. Its translation: CASSASSGRDGELFF.